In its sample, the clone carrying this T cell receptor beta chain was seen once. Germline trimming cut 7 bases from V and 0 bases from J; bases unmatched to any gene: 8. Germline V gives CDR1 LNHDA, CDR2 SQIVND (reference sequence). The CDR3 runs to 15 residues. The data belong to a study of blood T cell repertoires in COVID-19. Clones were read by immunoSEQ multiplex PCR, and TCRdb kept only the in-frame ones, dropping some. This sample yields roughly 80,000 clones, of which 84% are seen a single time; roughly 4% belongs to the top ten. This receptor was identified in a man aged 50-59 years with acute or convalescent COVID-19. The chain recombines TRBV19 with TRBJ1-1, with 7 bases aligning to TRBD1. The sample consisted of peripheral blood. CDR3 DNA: TGTGCCAGTAACACCATGACAGGGATGAACACTGAAGCTTTCTTT. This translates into CASNTMTGMNTEAFF.